The sequence of this T cell receptor (beta chain) was determined in a study of shared clonotypes between healthy human individuals. Clones were read by immunoSEQ multiplex PCR, and TCRdb kept only the in-frame ones, dropping some. The table has roughly 2 million clones, about 95% seen once. Looked up from germline, CDR1 is MNHEY and CDR2 is SMNVEV (reference sequence). Unmatched junction bases numbered 8, after V lost 5 bases and J lost 5 bases. The CDR3 spans 14 residues. What was sequenced was naive CD4+ T cells sorted from blood. Subset described: CD45RA+ positively selected. The chain is built from TRBV27 and TRBJ2-7; 8 positions match TRBD1. The receptor was isolated from a man aged 18 to 35 in good health. CDR3 sequence reads: CASSPWGQAHEQYF. The CDR3 DNA reads as TGTGCCAGCAGTCCCTGGGGACAGGCTCACGAGCAGTACTTC.